These 7 T cell receptor beta chains were sequenced from one sample in a study of T cell responses to AZD1222 COVID-19 vaccine. Method: immunoSEQ multiplex PCR; TCRdb's copy keeps in-frame clones and lacks some. The sample has about 91,000 clones; nearly 90% are singletons. The sample consisted of peripheral blood, taken on day 0 of AZD1222 vaccination. These receptors were collected from an adult in good health.

This clone was seen more than once but under ten times. V is TRBV11-2 and J is TRBJ2-1, with a possible D match to TRBD1 (7 bases). Germline assignment: CDR1 SGHAT and CDR2 FQNNGV. The V end lost 5 bases, the J end lost 6 bases, and 14 bases lay between the germline ends. The CDR3 loop spans 14 amino acids. CDR3 coding DNA: TGTGCCAGCAGCCGTCGACAGGGAGGCAATGAGCAGTTCTTC. It specifies CASSRRQGGNEQFF.

Only a few counts were recorded for this clone. V and J are TRBV29-1 and TRBJ1-5, with D possibly TRBD1 on 5 matching bases. The germline CDR1 and CDR2 sequences are SQVTM and ANQGSEA. Trimming took off 3 bases at V and 2 bases at J, with 8 bases between the two ends. The CDR3 loop spans 13 amino acids. The CDR3 DNA reads TGCAGCGTTGAGGGGGTTGGCAATCAGCCCCAGCATTTT. This gives the protein CSVEGVGNQPQHF.

The chain combines TRBV7-2 with TRBJ2-7, with D perhaps TRBD1 or TRBD2 (5 bases each). The V end lost 1 base, the J end lost 5 bases, and 15 bases lay between the germline ends. CDR1 SGHTA and CDR2 FQGNSA come from the germline V gene. This CDR3 comprises 15 residues. The CDR3 DNA reads as TGTGCCAGCAGCTTAGTTCAGGCAGGGAGCAACGAGCAGTACTTC. It translates to CASSLVQAGSNEQYF.

In DNA, the CDR3 is TGTGCCAGCTCACCACCGACTAACTACGAGCAGTACTTC. Protein product: CASSPPTNYEQYF. V is TRBV18 and J is TRBJ2-7; maybe TRBD2 (5 bases). V was pared by 0 bases and J by 3 bases, with 6 bases between. The germline gives CDR1 KGHSH, CDR2 LQKENI. This CDR3 spans 13 amino acids.

J is TRBJ2-1 and V is TRBV10-3; 11 nucleotides agree with TRBD2. CDR1 and CDR2 from the germline V gene are ENHRY and SYGVKD. The CDR3 loop spans 16 amino acids. J lost 7 bases, V lost 7 bases, and 12 bases had no gene match. Here the CDR3 reads CAITPGLAGGENEQFF. DNA of the CDR3: TGTGCCATCACCCCCGGGCTAGCGGGGGGTGAGAATGAGCAGTTCTTC.

This chain uses TRBV18 with TRBJ1-4; 8 bases map to TRBD1. V was pared by 4 bases and J by 8 bases, with 6 bases of the junction left unmatched. The germline CDR1 and CDR2 sequences are KGHSH and LQKENI. The CDR3 totals 14 residues. CDR3 in DNA: TGTGCCAGCTCACTTGAGCAGGGGGCGGAAAAACTGTTTTTT. Translated: CASSLEQGAEKLFF.

The chain employs TRBV24-1 and TRBJ2-1; the D gene is possibly TRBD1 (6 bases). The CDR3 runs 14 residues. Trimming removed 4 bases at V and 8 bases at J, with 14 bases between. Germline values: CDR1 KGHDR, CDR2 SFDVKD. For the CDR3, the DNA is TGTGCCACCAGTGACCCCGGGACAAGCGATGAGCAGTTCTTC. This translates into CATSDPGTSDEQFF.